These T cell receptor beta chains were read from a single sample in a study of vaccination effects on CD4 cells after COVID-19. For these receptors, no antigen is known. TCRdb's copy holds only in-frame clones and misses some; the assay was immunoSEQ multiplex PCR. The repertoire has tens of thousands of clones, almost 85% of them found once; the top ten carry less than 1.6%. The material was CD4+ T cells from PBMCs cultured with HCoV-NL63 spike peptides, obtained after COVID-19 vaccination. The receptors here all came from a human donor who received a COVID-19 vaccine. Some clones in this sample may be carry-over from other donors' samples. Both conserved end residues are part of each CDR3. The order of the fields is D gene, J gene, V gene, clone size, CDR3 DNA, CDR3 protein. The D gene is left open where the match is weak. Some rows mark clone size as missing; the rest say once, few, many or name a class of expanded clone.

TRBD1	TRBJ1-1	TRBV2	-	TGTGCCAGCAGTCCCCTGACAGGGGGCACTGAAGCTTTCTTT	CASSPLTGGTEAFF
-	TRBJ1-1	TRBV11-2	-	TGTGCCAGCAGCTTCGCCATGGGACAAGTAACTGAAGCTTTCTTT	CASSFAMGQVTEAFF
TRBD1	TRBJ1-2	TRBV5-1	once	TGCGCCAGCAGCGTACTACAGGGGACCAGCTATGGCTACACCTTC	CASSVLQGTSYGYTF
-	TRBJ1-1	TRBV10-3	-	TGTGCCATCAGCCGGGATGCCCCCGAGGGTGAAGCTTTCTTT	CAISRDAPEGEAFF
TRBD1	TRBJ2-2	TRBV19	-	TGTGCCAGTAGTAGGGACAGGGACACCGGGGAGCTGTTTTTT	CASSRDRDTGELFF
-	TRBJ2-6	TRBV6-6	-	TGTGCCAGCATACTACAGGGTTCTGGGGCCAACGTCCTGACTTTC	CASILQGSGANVLTF
TRBD1	TRBJ2-2	TRBV5-8	-	TGTGCCAGCAGCAGATGGACAGGGGGCAGGAACACCGGGGAGCTGTTTTTT	CASSRWTGGRNTGELFF
TRBD1	TRBJ1-4	TRBV6-5	-	TGTGCCAGCAGGCGAGACAGGGCGGGTGAAAAACTGTTTTTT	CASRRDRAGEKLFF
-	TRBJ2-2	TRBV7-3	-	TGTGCCAGCAGCTTAACTAGACCCGGGGAGCTGTTTTTT	CASSLTRPGELFF
-	TRBJ1-4	TRBV4-3	-	TGCGCCAGCAGCCAATCCGGCCTAAATGAAAAACTGTTTTTT	CASSQSGLNEKLFF
-	TRBJ1-5	TRBV6-1	-	TGTGCCAGCAGTGGCGCAGGGGCGGGGAAAGGGAGCAATCAGCCCCAGCATTTT	CASSGAGAGKGSNQPQHF
-	TRBJ1-2	TRBV4-3	-	TGCGCCAGCAGCCAAGCTAACCCCACGACTTCGGGGTACGGCTACACCTTC	CASSQANPTTSGYGYTF
TRBD1	TRBJ2-3	TRBV18	-	TGTGCCAGCTCACCACTTCCCGGGACAGGCCACGATACGCAGTATTTT	CASSPLPGTGHDTQYF
-	TRBJ1-2	TRBV7-2	-	TGTGCCAGCAGCTCGGGGATTAACTATGGCTACACCTTC	CASSSGINYGYTF
-	TRBJ1-1	TRBV5-1	-	TGCGCCAGCAGCTTGACAGGGCGTACTGAAGCTTTCTTT	CASSLTGRTEAFF
-	TRBJ2-1	TRBV28	-	TGTGCCAGCTTGAGGAAACAGGGAAGCGAGCAGTTCTTC	CASLRKQGSEQFF
-	TRBJ2-6	TRBV6-6	few	TGTGCCAGCAGTTACTCGGGTTCTGGGGCCAACGTCCTGACTTTC	CASSYSGSGANVLTF
-	TRBJ1-2	TRBV7-2	-	TGTGCCAGCAGCTTATCGGTGGGGACTAACTATGGCTACACCTTC	CASSLSVGTNYGYTF
-	TRBJ2-1	TRBV7-2	-	TGTGCCAGCAGCACCTTCCCGGGTTCCGTCTATGGTGAACAGTTCTTC	CASSTFPGSVYGEQFF
-	TRBJ1-2	TRBV18	-	TGTGCCAGCTCACCACTCTCGAAGGGAGCTAACTATGGCTACACCTTC	CASSPLSKGANYGYTF
-	TRBJ2-1	TRBV19	-	TGTGCCAGTAATCGTGGCGGCTACAATGAGCAGTTCTTC	CASNRGGYNEQFF
TRBD1	TRBJ1-2	TRBV10-2	-	TGCGCCAGCAGTGATATAGGACAGGGGGCGCTTGGTGGCTACACCTTC	CASSDIGQGALGGYTF
-	TRBJ2-1	TRBV7-2	-	TGTGCCAGCAGCTTAAGTTACAATGAGCAGTTCTTC	CASSLSYNEQFF
-	TRBJ2-5	TRBV9	-	TGTGCCAGCAGCGTGAACCCCCAAGAGACCCAGTACTTC	CASSVNPQETQYF
-	TRBJ1-5	TRBV19	-	TGTGCCAGTAGTCGATTGACGGGTAGCAATCAGCCCCAGCATTTT	CASSRLTGSNQPQHF
TRBD2	TRBJ2-5	TRBV6-2/TRBV6-3	-	TGTGCCAGCAGTCCCGTGGGAGGGCAAGAGACCCAGTACTTC	CASSPVGGQETQYF
-	TRBJ2-1	TRBV20-1	once	TGCAGTGCTCGCCGATTGAATGAGCAGTTCTTC	CSARRLNEQFF
-	TRBJ1-1	TRBV2	-	TGTGCCAGCAGTGAACGTACGCCTGAAGCTTTCTTT	CASSERTPEAFF
-	TRBJ2-2	TRBV7-3	-	TGTGCCAGCAGGGCCTCGGATACACGGACCGGGGAGCTGTTTTTT	CASRASDTRTGELFF
TRBD1	TRBJ1-5	TRBV6-6	-	TGTGCCAGCAGTTACTTCCAGGGGGCCAAGTCCCAGCATTTT	CASSYFQGAKSQHF
TRBD1	TRBJ1-6	TRBV25-1	-	TGTGCCAGCAGCCAGGGGGCGAATTCACCCCTCCACTTT	CASSQGANSPLHF
-	TRBJ2-1	TRBV5-1	-	TGCGCCAGCAGCTTGGTATCGGGGGCAACAGGGGTTGAGCAGTTCTTC	CASSLVSGATGVEQFF
TRBD1	TRBJ2-1	TRBV9	-	TGTGCCAGCAGCGTAGCTTTGGGACAGGGTAGTGAGCAGTTCTTC	CASSVALGQGSEQFF
TRBD1	TRBJ2-3	TRBV6-4	-	TGTGCCAGCAGTGAGGGAAGGGGGCAAGATACGCAGTATTTT	CASSEGRGQDTQYF
TRBD2	TRBJ2-5	TRBV7-8	-	TGTGCCAGCAGCTTAGGCGGGGGTAGGGAAGAGACCCAGTACTTC	CASSLGGGREETQYF
-	TRBJ1-1	TRBV6-5	-	TGTGCCAGCAGTTACTTACTGGGGACTGAAGCTTTCTTT	CASSYLLGTEAFF
-	TRBJ1-5	TRBV30	-	TGTGCCTGGAGTAAACAGGGAAATCAGCCCCAGCATTTT	CAWSKQGNQPQHF
TRBD2	TRBJ2-3	TRBV6-2/TRBV6-3	once	TGTGCCAGCAGTTACTCATCTAGCGGGGGGGCTACGTTCACAGATACGCAGTATTTT	CASSYSSSGGATFTDTQYF
-	TRBJ1-3	TRBV9	-	TGTGCCAGCAGCGTAGCCGGTCCGAGCTCTGGAAACACCATATATTTT	CASSVAGPSSGNTIYF
-	TRBJ1-5	TRBV9	-	TGTGCCAGCAGCGTAGAGAGCAATCAGCCCCAGCATTTT	CASSVESNQPQHF
-	TRBJ2-2	TRBV19	-	TGTGCCAGTAGTGCGAGATGGGGCTCCGGGGAGCTGTTTTTT	CASSARWGSGELFF
-	TRBJ2-5	TRBV6-2/TRBV6-3	once	TGTGCCAGCAGCCCGCTTGGGACGGGACGTTTTCAGACCCAGTACTTC	CASSPLGTGRFQTQYF
-	TRBJ2-1	TRBV27	-	TGTGCCAGCAGGGGGGGCAGCAATGAGCAGTTCTTC	CASRGGSNEQFF
-	TRBJ2-2	TRBV3-1/TRBV3-2	-	TGTGCCAGCAGGGAAAACACCGGGGAGCTGTTTTTT	CASRENTGELFF
TRBD1	TRBJ1-2	TRBV28	once	TGTGCCAGCAGTTTATTCGGACAGGGTAACTATGGCTACACCTTC	CASSLFGQGNYGYTF
TRBD1	TRBJ1-5	TRBV6-5	-	TGTGCCAGCAGAGCGACCAGGGGGCAAGGTCCCCAGCATTTT	CASRATRGQGPQHF
-	TRBJ2-1	TRBV6-5	-	TGTGCCAGCAGACAGTTCTCCTACAATGAGCAGTTCTTC	CASRQFSYNEQFF
-	TRBJ1-2	TRBV5-1	-	TGCGCCAGCAGCTTAGGCAGCAATTATGGCTACACCTTC	CASSLGSNYGYTF